This T cell receptor beta chain originates from a study of blood T cell repertoires in COVID-19. V lost 4 bases, J lost 1 base, and 13 bases lay in between. Germline CDR1 and CDR2: SGHVS and FQNEAQ. The CDR3 has 15 residues. The protocol was immunoSEQ multiplex PCR, while the TCRdb copy is restricted to in-frame clones and leaves out a portion. The sample contains 120,000 or so clones, roughly 84% of which appear only once. The TCR was taken from a woman younger than 45 who had recovered from COVID-19. J is TRBJ1-1 and V is TRBV7-8, with D tentatively TRBD1 (6 bases). Material: PBMCs or T cells enriched from blood (not recorded which). Here the CDR3 reads CASSSRGKGNTEAFF. DNA of the CDR3: TGTGCCAGCAGCTCAAGGGGGAAGGGGAACACTGAAGCTTTCTTT.